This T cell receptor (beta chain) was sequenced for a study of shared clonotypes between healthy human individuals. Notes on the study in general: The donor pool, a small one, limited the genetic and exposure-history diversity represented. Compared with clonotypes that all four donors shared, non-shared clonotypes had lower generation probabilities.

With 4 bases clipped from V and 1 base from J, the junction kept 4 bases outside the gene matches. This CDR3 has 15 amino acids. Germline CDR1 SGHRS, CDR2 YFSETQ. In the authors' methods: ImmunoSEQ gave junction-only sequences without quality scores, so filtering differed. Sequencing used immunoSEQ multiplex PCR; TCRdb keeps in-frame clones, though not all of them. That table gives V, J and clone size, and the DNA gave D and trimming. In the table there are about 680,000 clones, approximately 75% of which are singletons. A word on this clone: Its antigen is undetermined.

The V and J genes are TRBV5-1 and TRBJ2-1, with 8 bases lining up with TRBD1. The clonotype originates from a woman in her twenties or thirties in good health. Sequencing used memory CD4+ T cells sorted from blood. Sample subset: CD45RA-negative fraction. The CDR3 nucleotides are TGCGCCAGCAGCCCAGGGGGCCAATCCTACAATGAGCAGTTCTTC. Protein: CASSPGGQSYNEQFF.